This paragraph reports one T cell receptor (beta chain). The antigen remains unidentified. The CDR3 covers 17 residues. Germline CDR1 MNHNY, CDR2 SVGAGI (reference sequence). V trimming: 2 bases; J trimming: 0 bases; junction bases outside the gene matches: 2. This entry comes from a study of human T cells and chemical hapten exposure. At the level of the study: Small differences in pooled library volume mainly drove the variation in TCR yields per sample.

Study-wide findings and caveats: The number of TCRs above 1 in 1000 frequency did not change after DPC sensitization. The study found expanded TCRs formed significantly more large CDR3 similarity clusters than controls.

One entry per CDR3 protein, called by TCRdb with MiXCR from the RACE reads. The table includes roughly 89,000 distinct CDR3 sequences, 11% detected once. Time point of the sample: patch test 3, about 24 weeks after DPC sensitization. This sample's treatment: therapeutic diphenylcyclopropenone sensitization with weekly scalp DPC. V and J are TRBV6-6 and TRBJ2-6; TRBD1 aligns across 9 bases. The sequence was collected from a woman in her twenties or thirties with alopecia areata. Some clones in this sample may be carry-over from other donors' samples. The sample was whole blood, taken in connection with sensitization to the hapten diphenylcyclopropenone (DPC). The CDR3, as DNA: TGTGCCAGCAGTTACGGGACAGGGACCTCTGGGGCCAACGTCCTGACTTTC. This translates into CASSYGTGTSGANVLTF.